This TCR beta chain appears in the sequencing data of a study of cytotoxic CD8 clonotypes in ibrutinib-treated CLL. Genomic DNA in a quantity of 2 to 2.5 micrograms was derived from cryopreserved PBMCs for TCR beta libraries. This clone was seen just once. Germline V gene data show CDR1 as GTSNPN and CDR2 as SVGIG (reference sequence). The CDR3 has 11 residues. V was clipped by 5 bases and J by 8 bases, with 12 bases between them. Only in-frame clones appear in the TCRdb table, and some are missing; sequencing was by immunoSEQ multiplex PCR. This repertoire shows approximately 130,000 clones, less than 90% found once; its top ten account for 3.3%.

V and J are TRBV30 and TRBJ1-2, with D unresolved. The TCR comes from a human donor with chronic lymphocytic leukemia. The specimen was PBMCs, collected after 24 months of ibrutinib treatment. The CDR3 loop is CAWGRGLGYTF. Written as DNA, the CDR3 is TGTGCCTGGGGGAGAGGACTCGGCTACACCTTC.